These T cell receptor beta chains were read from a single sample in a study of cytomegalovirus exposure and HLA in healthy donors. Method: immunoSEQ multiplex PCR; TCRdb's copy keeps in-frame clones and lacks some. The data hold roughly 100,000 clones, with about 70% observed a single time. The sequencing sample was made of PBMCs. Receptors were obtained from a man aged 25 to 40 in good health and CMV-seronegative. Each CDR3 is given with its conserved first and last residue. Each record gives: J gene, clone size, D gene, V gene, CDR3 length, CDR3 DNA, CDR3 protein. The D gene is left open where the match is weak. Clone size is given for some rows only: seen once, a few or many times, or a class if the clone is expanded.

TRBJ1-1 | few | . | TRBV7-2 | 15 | TGTGCCAGCAGCCCACGGTGGAGGGGGAACACTGAAGCTTTCTTT | CASSPRWRGNTEAFF
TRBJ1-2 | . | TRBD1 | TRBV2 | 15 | TGTGCCAGCAGTGCCTTCCTCGACAGGGTCTATGGCTACACCTTC | CASSAFLDRVYGYTF
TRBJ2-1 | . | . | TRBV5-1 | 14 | TGCGCCAGCTGGACAGATGACTCCTACAATGAGCAGTTCTTC | CASWTDDSYNEQFF
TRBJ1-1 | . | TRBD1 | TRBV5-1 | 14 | TGCGCCAGCAGCTTGGGAGGGACAGGGGCTGAAGCTTTCTTT | CASSLGGTGAEAFF
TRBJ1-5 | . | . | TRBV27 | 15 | TGTGCCAGCAGTTTATCGGTACAGGGCAATCAGCCCCAGCATTTT | CASSLSVQGNQPQHF
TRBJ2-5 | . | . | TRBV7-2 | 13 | TGTGCCAGCAGCTTATATCAGGCGGAGACCCAGTACTTC | CASSLYQAETQYF
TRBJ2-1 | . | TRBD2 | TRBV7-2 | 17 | TGCGCCAGCAGCTTAGGGGCAGCGGGAGGGCCGGGGAATGAGCAGTTCTTC | CASSLGAAGGPGNEQFF
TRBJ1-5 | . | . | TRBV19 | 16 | TGTGCCAGTACCACTTCCGGCGGGGAAAGCAATCAGCCCCAGCATTTT | CASTTSGGESNQPQHF
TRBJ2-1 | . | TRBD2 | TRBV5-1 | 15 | TGCGCCAGCAGCTTGGTGGCTAGCGGGGACAATGAGCAGTTCTTC | CASSLVASGDNEQFF
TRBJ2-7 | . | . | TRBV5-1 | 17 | TGCGCCAGCAGCTTGGGACCGAACAGGGAGTATGGTGGCGAGCAGTACTTC | CASSLGPNREYGGEQYF
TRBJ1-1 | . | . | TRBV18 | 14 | TGTGCCAGCTCACCAGACCGGGACACGAATGAAGCTTTCTTT | CASSPDRDTNEAFF
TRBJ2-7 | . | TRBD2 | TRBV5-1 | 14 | TGCGCCAGCAGCTTGGCAGGCGGAGCGGGGGAGCAGTACTTC | CASSLAGGAGEQYF
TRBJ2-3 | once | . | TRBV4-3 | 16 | TGCGCCAGCAGCCAAGAGGGGGGGCACGGCACAGATACGCAGTATTTT | CASSQEGGHGTDTQYF
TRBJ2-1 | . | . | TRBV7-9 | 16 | TGTGCCAGCAGCTTATTCCAGTGGGAGGATGGGGATGAGCAGTTCTTC | CASSLFQWEDGDEQFF
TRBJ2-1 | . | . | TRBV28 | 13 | TGTGCCAGCGGCCACCTTTCCTACAATGAGCAGTTCTTC | CASGHLSYNEQFF
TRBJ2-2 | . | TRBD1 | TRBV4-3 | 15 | TGCGCCAGCAGCCAGGGACAGGGGAGCACCGGGGAGCTGTTTTTT | CASSQGQGSTGELFF
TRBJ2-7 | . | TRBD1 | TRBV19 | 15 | TGTGCCAGTAGTACCCGACAGGGGAGCTCCTACGAGCAGTACTTC | CASSTRQGSSYEQYF
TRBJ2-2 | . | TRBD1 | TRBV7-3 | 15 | TGTGCCAGCAGAATCTCCGGGACAGCCACCGGGGAGCTGTTTTTT | CASRISGTATGELFF
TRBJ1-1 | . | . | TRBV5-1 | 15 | TGCGCCAGCAACGGGATGGGACACCCGAACACTGAAGCTTTCTTT | CASNGMGHPNTEAFF
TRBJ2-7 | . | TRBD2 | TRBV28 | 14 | TGTGCCAGCAGTACTAGCGGGTATACCTACGAGCAGTACTTC | CASSTSGYTYEQYF
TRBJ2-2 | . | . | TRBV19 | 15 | TGTGCCAGTAGTAACAGGGCTGTTCGCTCCGGGGAGCTGTTTTTT | CASSNRAVRSGELFF
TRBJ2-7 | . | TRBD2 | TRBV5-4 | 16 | TGTGCCAGCAGCTTGGGCGGGAGGGCCTCGAGCGACGAGCAGTACTTC | CASSLGGRASSDEQYF
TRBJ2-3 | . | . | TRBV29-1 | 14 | TGCAGCGTTTCGACGGGAAGGGCTAGGGATACGCAGTATTTT | CSVSTGRARDTQYF
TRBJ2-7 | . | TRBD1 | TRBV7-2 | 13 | TGTGCCAGCGGAAGACAGGGCTCCTACGAGCAGTACTTC | CASGRQGSYEQYF
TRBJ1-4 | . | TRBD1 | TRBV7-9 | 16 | TGTGCCAGCAGCCTAAATCCGGGACAGGGAGGCGAAAAACTGTTTTTT | CASSLNPGQGGEKLFF
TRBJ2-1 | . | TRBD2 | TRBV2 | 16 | TGTGCCAGCATTCCGGGACTAGCGGTGCTCAAGGGCGAGCAGTTCTTC | CASIPGLAVLKGEQFF
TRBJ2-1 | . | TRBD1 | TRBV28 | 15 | TGTGCCAGCAGTAACTCCGGGACAGGTTACAATGAGCAGTTCTTC | CASSNSGTGYNEQFF
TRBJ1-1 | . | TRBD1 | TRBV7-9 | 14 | TGTGCCAGCAGCTCCCCCGGGACAGGGATTGAAGCTTTCTTT | CASSSPGTGIEAFF
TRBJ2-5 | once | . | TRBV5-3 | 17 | TGTGCCAGAAGCTCTAAGATTCTCCTCCTGATCCAAGAGACCCAGTACTTC | CARSSKILLLIQETQYF
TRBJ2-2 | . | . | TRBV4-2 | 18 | TGTGCCAGCAGCCGTCAAGTCTCAGGACTTCGGGAGCCCGGGGAGCTGTTTTTT | CASSRQVSGLREPGELFF
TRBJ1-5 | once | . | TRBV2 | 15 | TGTGCCAGCAGTGAGGAGGTTGGGGGGGGGCAGCCCCAGCATTTT | CASSEEVGGGQPQHF
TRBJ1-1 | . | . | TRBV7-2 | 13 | TGTGCCAGCAGCTTCCGGGGGAACACTGAAGCTTTCTTT | CASSFRGNTEAFF
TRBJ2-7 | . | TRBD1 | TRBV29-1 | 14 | TGCAGCGCCCTCCTTGACAGGGGGACCCACGAGCAGTACTTC | CSALLDRGTHEQYF
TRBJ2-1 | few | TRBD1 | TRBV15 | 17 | TGTGCCACCAGCAGAGAACAGGGGGCTCGGTCCTACAATGAGCAGTTCTTC | CATSREQGARSYNEQFF
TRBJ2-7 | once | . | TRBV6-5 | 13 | TGTGCCAGCAGTTATTTAAGGGGATACGAGCAGTACTTC | CASSYLRGYEQYF
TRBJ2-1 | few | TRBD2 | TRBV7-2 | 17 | TGTGCCAGCAGCCCTAGGGTCGGCGGGAGCCATTACAATGAGCAGTTCTTC | CASSPRVGGSHYNEQFF
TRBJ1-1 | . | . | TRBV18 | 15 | TGTGCCAGCTCACCTGATGCCGTCGCGGGGACTGAAGCTTTCTTT | CASSPDAVAGTEAFF
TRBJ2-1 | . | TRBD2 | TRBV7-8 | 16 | TGTGCCAGCAGATACCTAGCGGGAGGGCCGGTATATGAGCAGTTCTTC | CASRYLAGGPVYEQFF
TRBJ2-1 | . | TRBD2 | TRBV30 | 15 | TGTGCCTGGAGACCCCTAGCGGGATTTAGCCATGAGCAGTTCTTC | CAWRPLAGFSHEQFF
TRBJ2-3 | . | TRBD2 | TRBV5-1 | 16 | TGCGCCAGCAGCCCGGGGACTAGCGGGAGTACAGATACGCAGTATTTT | CASSPGTSGSTDTQYF
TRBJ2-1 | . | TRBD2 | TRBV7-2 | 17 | TGTGCCAGCAGCTTAGACGGGGGGATGAGCTCCTACAATGAGCAGTTCTTC | CASSLDGGMSSYNEQFF
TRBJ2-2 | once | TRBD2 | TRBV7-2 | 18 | TGTGCCAGCAGCTTAGCTTGGGGGAGGGCCAGAAGGTCCGGGGAGCTGTTTTTT | CASSLAWGRARRSGELFF
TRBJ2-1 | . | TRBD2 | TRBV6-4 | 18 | TGTGCCAGCAGTCCTAGGGGACTAGCGGGAGGGCCGGGAAATGAGCAGTTCTTC | CASSPRGLAGGPGNEQFF
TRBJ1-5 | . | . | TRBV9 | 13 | TGTGCCAGCAGCGCCCAGGTCGGTCAGCCCCAGCATTTT | CASSAQVGQPQHF
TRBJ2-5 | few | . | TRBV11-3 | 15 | TGTGCCAGCAGGTCTCTGGGGGAGGAACAAGAGACCCAGTACTTC | CASRSLGEEQETQYF
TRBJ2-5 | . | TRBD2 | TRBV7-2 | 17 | TGTGCCAGCAGCCACCAGACTAGCGGGAGAGACCCGGAGACCCAGTACTTC | CASSHQTSGRDPETQYF
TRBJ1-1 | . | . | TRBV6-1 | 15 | TGTGCCAGCAGGTCGGGCGGGGGCGGGAACACTGAAGCTTTCTTT | CASRSGGGGNTEAFF
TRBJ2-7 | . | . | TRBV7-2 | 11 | TGTGCCAGCAGGTCAGGGGCCGAGCAGTACTTC | CASRSGAEQYF
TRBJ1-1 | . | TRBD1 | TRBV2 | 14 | TGTGCCAGCAGTGAAGGTTGGACAGGATATGAAGCTTTCTTT | CASSEGWTGYEAFF
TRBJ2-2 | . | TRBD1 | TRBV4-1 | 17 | TGCGCCAGCAGCCAAATTTGGGACAGGGTACGGTTGGGGGAGCTGTTTTTT | CASSQIWDRVRLGELFF
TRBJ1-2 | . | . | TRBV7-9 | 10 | TGTTCCGTCTCATGGGAGGGCTACACCTTC | CSVSWEGYTF
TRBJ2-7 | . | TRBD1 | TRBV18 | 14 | TGTGCCAGCTCAACAGGGGGGATACCCTACGAGCAGTACTTC | CASSTGGIPYEQYF
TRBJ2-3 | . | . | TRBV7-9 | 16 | TGTGCCAGCAGCTTAGACACCCTTGGTAGCACAGATACGCAGTATTTT | CASSLDTLGSTDTQYF
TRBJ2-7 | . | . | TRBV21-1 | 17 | TGTGCCAGCAGCAAAGAGCACAGGGAGACCTTGGGCTACGAGCAGTACTTC | CASSKEHRETLGYEQYF